These T cell receptor beta chains were read from a single sample in a study of blood T cell repertoires in COVID-19. This table comes from immunoSEQ multiplex PCR, and its TCRdb copy is limited to in-frame clones, with some not included. The data show 250,000 to 300,000 clones, 75% to 90% seen once. The material sequenced was peripheral blood. These receptors were taken from a woman aged 40 to 50 with acute or convalescent COVID-19. The CDR3 runs from the conserved cysteine through the conserved F or W. Size values are once, few and many counts, or a class for expanded clones, and some rows have none.

clone_size v_call cdr3_aa
once TRBV18 CASSPPRRDTAYNEQFF
. TRBV3-1/TRBV3-2 CASSSRSLAGRTDTQYF
. TRBV7-2 CASSPPHPGTSTDTQYF
. TRBV11-2 CASSSLDRGKLFF
. TRBV29-1 CSALGGDTGELFF
. TRBV11-1 CASSPRTATNEKLFF
few TRBV3-1/TRBV3-2 CASSQERGTQGNSPLHF
once TRBV5-1 CASSLAGGNTEAFF
. TRBV7-2 CASSPSGRRAANTEAFF
. TRBV7-2 CASSFTGANEAFF
. TRBV7-8 CASSLYPQGSNQPQHF